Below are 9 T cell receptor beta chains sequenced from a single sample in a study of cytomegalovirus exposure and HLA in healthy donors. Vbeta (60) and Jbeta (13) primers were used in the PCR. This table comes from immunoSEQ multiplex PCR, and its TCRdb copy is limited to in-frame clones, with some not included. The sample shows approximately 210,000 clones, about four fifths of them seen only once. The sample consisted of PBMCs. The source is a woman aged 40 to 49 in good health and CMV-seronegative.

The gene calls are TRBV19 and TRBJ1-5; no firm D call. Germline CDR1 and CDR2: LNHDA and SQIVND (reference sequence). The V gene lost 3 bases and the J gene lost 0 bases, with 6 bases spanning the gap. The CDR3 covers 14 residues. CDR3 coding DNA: TGTGCCAGTAGTATCCTTCCTAGCAATCAGCCCCAGCATTTT. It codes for CASSILPSNQPQHF.

In DNA, the CDR3 is TGTGCCAGCAGCTTACGGGGCGGGAGGAAGAACACCGGGGAGCTGTTTTTT. Protein sequence: CASSLRGGRKNTGELFF. This rearrangement joins TRBV7-9 to TRBJ2-2; 8 bases match TRBD2. The CDR3 covers 17 residues. The germline gives CDR1 SEHNR, CDR2 FQNEAQ (reference sequence). With V trimmed by 2 bases and J by 1 base, 6 bases remained unmatched.

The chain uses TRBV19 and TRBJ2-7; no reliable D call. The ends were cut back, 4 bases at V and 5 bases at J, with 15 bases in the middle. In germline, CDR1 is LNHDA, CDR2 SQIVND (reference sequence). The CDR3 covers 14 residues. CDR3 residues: CASSTQATVDEQYF. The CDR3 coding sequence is TGTGCCAGTAGTACCCAGGCAACGGTGGACGAGCAGTACTTC.

The CDR3 spells CASSPVGAVTNYGYTF. Written as DNA, the CDR3 is TGTGCCAGCTCACCCGTTGGGGCAGTTACTAACTATGGCTACACCTTC. The chain employs TRBV18 and TRBJ1-2, with D possibly being TRBD1 (5 bases). V lost 3 bases, J lost 0 bases, and 14 bases lay in between. Germline loops: CDR1 KGHSH, CDR2 LQKENI. The CDR3 runs 16 residues. The full variable domain, with the rest looked up from reference TRBV18 and TRBJ1-2, is NAGVMQNPRHLVRRRGQEARLRCSPMKGHSHVYWYRQLPEEGLKFMVYLQKENIIDESGMPKERFSAEFPKEGPSILRIQQVVRGDSAAYFCASSPVGAVTNYGYTFGSGTRLTVV.

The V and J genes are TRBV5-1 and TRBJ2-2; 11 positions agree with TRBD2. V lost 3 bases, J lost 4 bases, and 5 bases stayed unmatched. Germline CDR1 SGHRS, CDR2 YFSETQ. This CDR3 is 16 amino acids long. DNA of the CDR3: TGCGCCAGCAGCTCCGGACTAGCGGGCGCCACCGGGGAGCTGTTTTTT. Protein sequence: CASSSGLAGATGELFF.

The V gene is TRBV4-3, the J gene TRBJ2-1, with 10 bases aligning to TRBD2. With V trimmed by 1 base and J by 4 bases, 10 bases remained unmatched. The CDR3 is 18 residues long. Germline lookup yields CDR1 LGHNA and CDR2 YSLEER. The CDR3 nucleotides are TGCGCCAGCAGCCAAGTGATCGGTAGCGGGAGGAGTTACAATGAGCAGTTCTTC. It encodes CASSQVIGSGRSYNEQFF.

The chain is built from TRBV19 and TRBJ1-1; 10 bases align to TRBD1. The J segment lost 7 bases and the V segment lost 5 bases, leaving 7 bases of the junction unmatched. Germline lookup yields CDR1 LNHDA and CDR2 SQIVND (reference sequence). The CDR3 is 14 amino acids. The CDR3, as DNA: TGTGCCAGTAGTGCCCCCGGACAGGGGGTTGAAGCTTTCTTT. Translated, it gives CASSAPGQGVEAFF.

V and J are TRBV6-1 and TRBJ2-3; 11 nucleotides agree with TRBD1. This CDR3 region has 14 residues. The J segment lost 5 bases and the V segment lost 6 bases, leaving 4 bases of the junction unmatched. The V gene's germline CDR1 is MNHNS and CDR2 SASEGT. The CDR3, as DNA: TGTGCCAGCAGAGGACAGGGGGCTGTAGATACGCAGTATTTT. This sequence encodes CASRGQGAVDTQYF.

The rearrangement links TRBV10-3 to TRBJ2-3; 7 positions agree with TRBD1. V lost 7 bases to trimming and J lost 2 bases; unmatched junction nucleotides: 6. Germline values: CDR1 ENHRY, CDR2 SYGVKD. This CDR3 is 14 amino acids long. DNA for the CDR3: TGTGCCATCAAACAGGGGCAGTCCACAGATACGCAGTATTTT. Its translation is CAIKQGQSTDTQYF.